This T cell receptor beta chain comes out of a study of shared clonotypes between healthy human individuals. Assay: immunoSEQ multiplex PCR; the TCRdb copy retains only in-frame clones and omits some. The sample yields under 600,000 clones, 95% to 98% seen once. Deletions cut 4 bases from V and 1 base from J, with 23 bases between. Germline-derived CDR1 and CDR2 are LGHNA and YSLEER. The CDR3 has 18 amino acids. The sequencing input was naive CD4+ T cells sorted from blood. Sample subset: CD45RA+ positively selected. The chain joins TRBV4-3 to TRBJ2-7; tentatively, D is TRBD1 (6 bases). This TCR was sampled from a woman aged 25 to 39 in good health. The CDR3 spells CASSPQPGTQGTSYEQYF. Here the CDR3 DNA reads TGCGCCAGCAGCCCGCAACCCGGGACACAGGGAACTTCCTACGAGCAGTACTTC.